Listed below are T cell receptor beta chains from one sample, sequenced in a study of blood T cell repertoires in COVID-19. Some clones are missing from TCRdb's copy, which holds only in-frame ones; the method was immunoSEQ multiplex PCR. Of about 130,000 clones listed, approximately 70% are singletons. Input material: peripheral blood. These receptors all come from a woman in her 70s with acute or convalescent COVID-19. Each CDR3 is given with its conserved first and last residue. The D gene is left open where the match is weak. Rows may omit the clone size; those that give it use once, few, many or a size class.

j_call v_call d_call clone_size cdr3_aa cdr3_nt
TRBJ1-4 TRBV28 TRBD1 few CASRSTGGGEKLFF TGTGCCAGCAGAAGTACAGGGGGAGGTGAAAAACTGTTTTTT
TRBJ1-2 TRBV30 - - CAWSGSREGKGYTF TGTGCCTGGAGTGGCTCCAGGGAAGGCAAAGGCTACACCTTC
TRBJ2-1 TRBV6-2/TRBV6-3 TRBD2 - CASSLAGLPFF TGTGCCAGCAGTTTAGCGGGGTTACCGTTCTTC
TRBJ2-1 TRBV12-3/TRBV12-4 - - CASGAEHNEQFF TGTGCCAGCGGGGCGGAGCACAATGAGCAGTTCTTC
TRBJ1-2 TRBV28 TRBD1 once CAIRQGSGYTF TGTGCCATTCGACAGGGGAGCGGCTACACCTTC
TRBJ2-1 TRBV30 TRBD2 - CAWRRDYRNNEQFF TGTGCCTGGCGCCGGGACTATCGTAACAATGAGCAGTTCTTC
TRBJ1-2 TRBV12-3/TRBV12-4 TRBD1 - CASSLKIGGGYTF TGTGCCAGCAGTCTGAAAATAGGGGGCGGCTACACCTTC
TRBJ1-5 TRBV4-1 TRBD1 - CASSLRLDRGNQPQHF TGCGCCAGCAGCCTCAGATTAGACAGGGGTAATCAGCCCCAGCATTTT
TRBJ1-5 TRBV6-5 - - CASSYSRGAGEPQHF TGTGCCAGCAGTTACTCGAGAGGGGCAGGGGAGCCCCAGCATTTT
TRBJ1-4 TRBV18 TRBD1 - CASSQRHTTGGDEKLFF TGTGCCAGCTCACAACGTCACACTACAGGGGGGGATGAAAAACTGTTTTTT
TRBJ2-7 TRBV28 - once CASSLIGGHYEQYF TGTGCCAGCAGTTTAATTGGGGGACACTACGAGCAGTACTTC
TRBJ2-7 TRBV19 TRBD2 few CASSISLAAAYEQYF TGTGCCAGTAGTATCTCTCTAGCGGCCGCCTACGAGCAGTACTTC
TRBJ1-1 TRBV7-9 TRBD1 - CASSRGGTEAFF TGTGCCAGCTCCAGGGGGGGGACTGAAGCTTTCTTT
TRBJ1-2 TRBV27 - - CASSSTGGANYGYTF TGTGCCAGCAGTTCAACGGGAGGGGCTAACTATGGCTACACCTTC
TRBJ2-1 TRBV5-1 TRBD2 - CASSPSGGEFNEQFF TGCGCCAGCAGTCCGAGCGGGGGCGAGTTCAATGAGCAGTTCTTC
TRBJ1-6 TRBV3-1/TRBV3-2 - - CASSSPVGGAGSPLHF TGTGCCAGCAGCTCACCGGTGGGGGGGGCAGGTTCACCCCTCCACTTT
TRBJ1-6 TRBV10-3 - few CAIRSSGGSPLHF TGTGCCATCAGGTCCTCGGGTGGATCACCCCTCCACTTT
TRBJ2-1 TRBV27 - few CASSSPRGAGNEQFF TGTGCCAGCAGTTCCCCTCGGGGGGCTGGCAATGAGCAGTTCTTC
TRBJ2-3 TRBV28 TRBD2 once CASSFGTSGRASDTQYF TGTGCCAGCAGTTTTGGGACTAGCGGGAGGGCCTCAGATACGCAGTATTTT
TRBJ1-2 TRBV14 - - CASSHKGQGPKDGYTF TGTGCCAGCAGCCACAAAGGGCAGGGGCCAAAGGATGGCTACACCTTC
TRBJ2-5 TRBV2 - - CASSFSEETQYF TGTGCCAGCAGTTTTTCTGAAGAGACCCAGTACTTC
TRBJ1-6 TRBV7-9 - - CASSYGDHNSPLHF TGTGCCAGCAGCTACGGAGATCATAATTCACCCCTCCACTTT
TRBJ2-3 TRBV5-1 - few CASSLLGGARTDTQYF TGCGCCAGCAGCTTGTTGGGGGGGGCGAGGACAGATACGCAGTATTTT
TRBJ2-3 TRBV6-6 - - CASSRTSRGDTQYF TGTGCCAGCAGTCGGACATCAAGGGGAGATACGCAGTATTTT
TRBJ2-3 TRBV11-1 - - CASSPELGRDTQYF TGTGCCAGCAGCCCGGAGTTGGGTCGAGATACGCAGTATTTT
TRBJ1-5 TRBV15 - - CATSRGEGNQPQHF TGTGCCACCAGCAGAGGGGAGGGCAATCAGCCCCAGCATTTT
TRBJ2-5 TRBV30 TRBD2 - CAWSVGTSGRETQYF TGTGCCTGGAGTGTAGGGACTAGCGGGAGAGAGACCCAGTACTTC
TRBJ2-6 TRBV28 TRBD1 - CASRPGTGFSGANVLTF TGTGCCAGCAGACCCGGGACAGGTTTCTCTGGGGCCAACGTCCTGACTTTC
TRBJ1-6 TRBV5-1 TRBD1 - CASSLQGAGSPLHF TGCGCCAGCAGCTTACAGGGGGCCGGTTCACCCCTCCACTTT
TRBJ2-1 TRBV29-1 TRBD1 - CSSTGTGANNEQFF TGCAGCTCCACCGGGACAGGGGCCAACAATGAGCAGTTCTTC
TRBJ2-4 TRBV6-1 - - CASSERPDSEYF TGTGCCAGCAGTGAACGGCCGGACAGTGAGTACTTC
TRBJ2-3 TRBV7-2 - - CASSSPSSSRDTQYF TGTGCCAGCAGCTCACCGTCTAGCTCCAGGGATACGCAGTATTTT
TRBJ2-1 TRBV19 TRBD2 - CASSIRPSGNRGEQFF TGTGCCAGTAGTATTAGGCCTAGCGGGAACCGGGGTGAGCAGTTCTTC
TRBJ2-3 TRBV9 - once CASSDRSTDTQYF TGTGCCAGCAGCGATCGTAGCACAGATACGCAGTATTTT
TRBJ2-3 TRBV6-5 - - CASSYSRQAADTQYF TGTGCCAGCAGTTACTCGAGACAGGCCGCAGATACGCAGTATTTT
TRBJ2-2 TRBV7-9 - - CASSLASSTMGGELFF TGTGCCAGCAGCTTAGCGAGTAGTACTATGGGCGGGGAGCTGTTTTTT
TRBJ1-2 TRBV19 TRBD1 - CASSIIEGASYGYTF TGTGCCAGTAGTATAATTGAGGGGGCGAGCTATGGCTACACCTTC
TRBJ2-7 TRBV10-3 TRBD1 - CAISPGQSYEQYF TGTGCCATCAGCCCGGGACAGAGCTACGAGCAGTACTTC